This TCR beta chain was identified during a study of CD8 T cells in ankylosing spondylitis. Study findings and constraints: A TCR beta motif of 7 to 9 highly homologous variants seemed to mark ankylosing spondylitis blood. A subset of motif variants has previously been described in the synovial fluid and blood of reactive arthritis.

In its sample, this clonotype was seen many times. The antigen remains unidentified. Libraries for TCR beta were made by quantitative 5'-RACE with molecular barcodes. Each CDR3 protein gets one entry after TCRdb re-called the 5' RACE reads with MiXCR. The sample carries around 210,000 distinct CDR3 sequences, less than 9.5% recorded once. The CDR3 runs to 14 residues. V was shortened by 7 bases and J by 0 bases, with 14 bases between the two germline ends. Germline assignment: CDR1 DFQATT and CDR2 SNEGSKA (reference sequence). Material for sequencing was blood, either unsorted or a sorted T cell fraction (not recorded which). This chain connects TRBV20-1 to TRBJ2-3; TRBD2 might be the D (6 bases). The TCR was taken from a female donor with ankylosing spondylitis or in good health (not recorded which). The CDR3 region is CSVRSGYSTDTQYF. The CDR3 region has the DNA TGCAGTGTACGGAGCGGGTATAGCACAGATACGCAGTATTTT.